This T cell receptor (beta chain) was observed in a study of cytomegalovirus exposure and HLA in healthy donors. Regarding the study as a whole: Most observed TCR sequences were rare, whereas some public TCRs were detected in many donors. High sensitivity and specificity were reportedly achieved when the classifier diagnosed cytomegalovirus status. Associated with cytomegalovirus, according to the listing, were 150 to 200 TCR beta chains.

Concerning this clone: Its antigen is not known.

The assay was immunoSEQ multiplex PCR, and TCRdb's table has in-frame clones only and misses some. The profile shows 60,000 or so clones, roughly 90% of them singletons. Germline V gene lookup returns CDR1 SQVTM and CDR2 ANQGSEA. This CDR3 comprises 15 residues. V dropped 6 bases and J dropped 8; count of bases not matched to a gene: 14. The chain couples TRBV29-1 to TRBJ2-1; TRBD1 agrees at 9 bases. The sample taken for sequencing was PBMCs. The origin of this receptor is a man between 18 and 29 years old in good health and CMV-seronegative. The CDR3 nucleotides read TGCAGCGTGACAAACAGGGGGCGTATCGTGGATGAGCAGTTCTTC. Its translation is CSVTNRGRIVDEQFF.